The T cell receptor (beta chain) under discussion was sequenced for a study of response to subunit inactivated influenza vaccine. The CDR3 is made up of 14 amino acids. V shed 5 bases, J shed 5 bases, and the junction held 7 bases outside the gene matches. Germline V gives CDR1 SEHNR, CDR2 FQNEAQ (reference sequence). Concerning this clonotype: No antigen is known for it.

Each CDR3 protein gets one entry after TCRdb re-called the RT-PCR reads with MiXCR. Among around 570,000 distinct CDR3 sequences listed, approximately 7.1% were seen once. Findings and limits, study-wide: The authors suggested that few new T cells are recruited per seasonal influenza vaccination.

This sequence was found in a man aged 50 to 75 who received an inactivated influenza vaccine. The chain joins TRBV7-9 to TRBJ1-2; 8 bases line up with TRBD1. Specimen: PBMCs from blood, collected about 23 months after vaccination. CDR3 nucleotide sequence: TGTGCCAGCAGCCCTGGGACAGGAATGTATGGCTACACCTTC. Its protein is CASSPGTGMYGYTF.